This T cell receptor (beta chain) appears in the sequencing data of a study of blood T cell repertoires in COVID-19. Whole-study context: PBMCs, B-cell-depleted T cells, or T cells provided the cDNA or gDNA that made up the material.

Original processing methods: Reference gene primer amplification yielded estimated nucleated cell counts. Libraries were prepared by immunoSEQ multiplex PCR; TCRdb keeps only in-frame clonotypes and omits some of them. That table is the source of V, J and clone size, and D and trimming were worked out from the DNA. The sample lists more than 120,000 clones, roughly nine tenths occurring once. The V gene lost 0 bases and the J gene lost 7 bases, with 10 bases spanning the gap. The CDR3 has 13 amino acids. The germline gives CDR1 SGHNT, CDR2 YYREEE (reference sequence). The sample consisted of peripheral blood. The TCR was taken from a human donor in a cohort sampled during active COVID-19. This rearrangement joins TRBV5-4 to TRBJ1-2, with D perhaps TRBD1 (6 bases). The CDR3 region has the DNA TGTGCCAGCAGCTTGGCAGGGGCGGCTGGCTACACCTTC. This codes for CASSLAGAAGYTF.